The rows below give T cell receptor beta chains drawn from one sample of a study of blood T cell repertoires in COVID-19. Measured with immunoSEQ multiplex PCR; TCRdb has only the in-frame clones, and not every one. The sample records over 250,000 clones, approximately 85% being singletons. The sequencing input was peripheral blood. Source of these receptors: a woman aged 70 to 79 with acute or convalescent COVID-19. The CDR3 runs from the conserved cysteine through the conserved F or W. Fields, in order: V gene, clone size, J gene, D gene, CDR3 DNA, CDR3 protein. A D gene is named only where the DNA matches it firmly. For some rows the clone size is stated as once, few or many, or as a class when expanded; others skip it.

V gene: TRBV7-6; clone size: -; J gene: TRBJ1-4; D gene: -; CDR3 DNA: TGTGCCAGCAGCTTCCCTAATTCTATGGGGGCTGAAAAACTGTTTTTT; CDR3 protein: CASSFPNSMGAEKLFF
V gene: TRBV13; clone size: -; J gene: TRBJ1-6; D gene: -; CDR3 DNA: TGTGCCAGCAGCCTCCAGCGGTATAATTCACCCCTCCACTTT; CDR3 protein: CASSLQRYNSPLHF
V gene: TRBV30; clone size: -; J gene: TRBJ1-1; D gene: -; CDR3 DNA: TGTGCCTGGATAGGGGAGGAGATTCTTGAAGCTTTCTTT; CDR3 protein: CAWIGEEILEAFF
V gene: TRBV11-3; clone size: -; J gene: TRBJ2-7; D gene: -; CDR3 DNA: TGTGCCAGCCGGGGAGTGCAGCAGTACTTC; CDR3 protein: CASRGVQQYF
V gene: TRBV5-6; clone size: once; J gene: TRBJ1-1; D gene: -; CDR3 DNA: TGTGCCAGCAGCTTGGTCGGGGGGTATCGGGAAACTGAAGCTTTCTTT; CDR3 protein: CASSLVGGYRETEAFF
V gene: TRBV4-1; clone size: once; J gene: TRBJ1-2; D gene: -; CDR3 DNA: TGCGCCAGCAGCCAAGGAGGCGGCTACACCTTC; CDR3 protein: CASSQGGGYTF
V gene: TRBV18; clone size: -; J gene: TRBJ1-5; D gene: -; CDR3 DNA: TGTGCCAGCTCTCTTGGAGACAGGTTAATTCAGCCCCAGCATTTT; CDR3 protein: CASSLGDRLIQPQHF
V gene: TRBV30; clone size: -; J gene: TRBJ1-1; D gene: -; CDR3 DNA: TGTGCCTGGAGCGCAGGGCTGGCCACTGAAGCTTTCTTT; CDR3 protein: CAWSAGLATEAFF
V gene: TRBV5-1; clone size: -; J gene: TRBJ2-7; D gene: -; CDR3 DNA: TGCGCCAGCAGCGTAGGTCAGGGTGGGGAGCAGTACTTC; CDR3 protein: CASSVGQGGEQYF
V gene: TRBV6-4; clone size: few; J gene: TRBJ1-2; D gene: TRBD1; CDR3 DNA: TGTGCCAGCAGTGACCGGGGACAGAACTATGGCTACACCTTC; CDR3 protein: CASSDRGQNYGYTF
V gene: TRBV10-2; clone size: -; J gene: TRBJ1-6; D gene: -; CDR3 DNA: TGCGCCAGCAGTGACCCCAGATTGACAGGTTTAAATTCACCCCTCCACTTT; CDR3 protein: CASSDPRLTGLNSPLHF
V gene: TRBV6-1; clone size: -; J gene: TRBJ1-5; D gene: -; CDR3 DNA: TGTGCCAGCAGTGAAGCGGGGGGAAACAATCAGCCCCAGCATTTT; CDR3 protein: CASSEAGGNNQPQHF
V gene: TRBV12-3/TRBV12-4; clone size: -; J gene: TRBJ1-1; D gene: -; CDR3 DNA: TGTGCCAGCAGTTTAGGGGGGCACACTGAAGCTTTCTTT; CDR3 protein: CASSLGGHTEAFF
V gene: TRBV5-1; clone size: -; J gene: TRBJ1-3; D gene: -; CDR3 DNA: TGCGCCAGCAGCCTCGACAGCTTTCGGAACACCATATATTTT; CDR3 protein: CASSLDSFRNTIYF
V gene: TRBV15; clone size: -; J gene: TRBJ2-3; D gene: -; CDR3 DNA: TGTGCCACCAGCAGAGAGGGGGGTAGGCAGTATTTT; CDR3 protein: CATSREGGRQYF
V gene: TRBV6-4; clone size: -; J gene: TRBJ2-3; D gene: -; CDR3 DNA: TGTGCCAGCAGTGACTCGGGCGGGGCGAGGACGCAGTATTTT; CDR3 protein: CASSDSGGARTQYF
V gene: TRBV5-1; clone size: -; J gene: TRBJ2-7; D gene: TRBD2; CDR3 DNA: TGCGCCAGCAGCTCCCAAGCGGGGCTAACTTACGAGCAGTACTTC; CDR3 protein: CASSSQAGLTYEQYF
V gene: TRBV6-5; clone size: -; J gene: TRBJ1-1; D gene: -; CDR3 DNA: TGTGCCAGCAGTTACTCGAGGGAGGTGCGGGCTTTCTTT; CDR3 protein: CASSYSREVRAFF
V gene: TRBV24-1; clone size: -; J gene: TRBJ2-2; D gene: TRBD2; CDR3 DNA: TGTGCCACCAGTGGGGTCCTCAGACTAGCGGGGGGCTTGAACACCGGGGAGCTGTTTTTT; CDR3 protein: CATSGVLRLAGGLNTGELFF
V gene: TRBV2; clone size: many; J gene: TRBJ1-5; D gene: -; CDR3 DNA: TGTGCCAGCGGGCAGGAGGGCAATCAGCCCCAGCATTTT; CDR3 protein: CASGQEGNQPQHF
V gene: TRBV4-1; clone size: -; J gene: TRBJ1-6; D gene: TRBD1; CDR3 DNA: TGCGCCAGCAGCCAAGGACAGGGGCGTAATAATTCACCCCTCCACTTT; CDR3 protein: CASSQGQGRNNSPLHF
V gene: TRBV9; clone size: -; J gene: TRBJ1-6; D gene: -; CDR3 DNA: TGTGCCAGCGCCGACTCGGGAACCCTCTCCTATAATTCACCCCTCCACTTT; CDR3 protein: CASADSGTLSYNSPLHF
V gene: TRBV6-5; clone size: once; J gene: TRBJ2-2; D gene: TRBD2; CDR3 DNA: TGTGCCAGCAGGCCGACTAGCGGGGCCACCGGGGAGCTGTTTTTT; CDR3 protein: CASRPTSGATGELFF
V gene: TRBV18; clone size: once; J gene: TRBJ1-2; D gene: TRBD1; CDR3 DNA: TGTGCCAGCTCACCCCCGACGACAGGGAAAGGGGGCTATGGCTACACCTTC; CDR3 protein: CASSPPTTGKGGYGYTF
V gene: TRBV6-5; clone size: -; J gene: TRBJ1-2; D gene: -; CDR3 DNA: TGTGCCAGCAGTCCCGGACAGCTTAACTATGGCTACACCTTC; CDR3 protein: CASSPGQLNYGYTF
V gene: TRBV18; clone size: -; J gene: TRBJ2-3; D gene: TRBD2; CDR3 DNA: TGTGCCAGCTCACCCCTGACTAGCGGGGGCCCAGATACGCAGTATTTT; CDR3 protein: CASSPLTSGGPDTQYF
V gene: TRBV3-1/TRBV3-2; clone size: few; J gene: TRBJ1-1; D gene: -; CDR3 DNA: TGTGCCAGCAGCCATAGCGCAGGCGCAGCTTTCTTT; CDR3 protein: CASSHSAGAAFF
V gene: TRBV20-1; clone size: -; J gene: TRBJ2-5; D gene: -; CDR3 DNA: TGCAGTGCTGCCCCAGGGGAGACCCAGTACTTC; CDR3 protein: CSAAPGETQYF
V gene: TRBV16; clone size: -; J gene: TRBJ1-1; D gene: -; CDR3 DNA: TGTGCCAGCAGCCAACGATGGGGGGAGAACACTGAAGCTTTCTTT; CDR3 protein: CASSQRWGENTEAFF
V gene: TRBV3-1/TRBV3-2; clone size: few; J gene: TRBJ1-1; D gene: -; CDR3 DNA: TGTGCCAGCAGCCCGACAGCGAACACTGAAGCTTTCTTT; CDR3 protein: CASSPTANTEAFF
V gene: TRBV5-6; clone size: -; J gene: TRBJ1-3; D gene: TRBD1; CDR3 DNA: TGTGCCAGCAGCTCCCGACAGGGAGACTCTGGAAACACCATATATTTT; CDR3 protein: CASSSRQGDSGNTIYF
V gene: TRBV5-8; clone size: -; J gene: TRBJ2-2; D gene: TRBD1; CDR3 DNA: TGTGCCAGCACGGGACAGGGGATCCTCCACACCGGGGAGCTGTTTTTT; CDR3 protein: CASTGQGILHTGELFF
V gene: TRBV27; clone size: -; J gene: TRBJ2-1; D gene: -; CDR3 DNA: TGTGCCAGCACTGGGGCGGCTTGGCGAAACAATGAGCAGTTCTTC; CDR3 protein: CASTGAAWRNNEQFF
V gene: TRBV30; clone size: -; J gene: TRBJ1-4; D gene: -; CDR3 DNA: TGTGCCTGGAGTACTCCAGTCGGGGGGCCTGAAAAACTGTTTTTT; CDR3 protein: CAWSTPVGGPEKLFF
V gene: TRBV21-1; clone size: -; J gene: TRBJ1-6; D gene: -; CDR3 DNA: TGTGCCAACCCCGGAGTGCCTAAACAAGTCTATAATTCACCCCTCCACTTT; CDR3 protein: CANPGVPKQVYNSPLHF
V gene: TRBV12-5; clone size: -; J gene: TRBJ2-5; D gene: -; CDR3 DNA: TGTGCTAGTGCTAGCCCGTACCAAGAGACCCAGTACTTC; CDR3 protein: CASASPYQETQYF
V gene: TRBV7-7; clone size: -; J gene: TRBJ1-1; D gene: TRBD1; CDR3 DNA: TGTGCTAGCAGCCAACGGACAGGGTCCGGTTCCCCCCTCGAAGCTTTCTTT; CDR3 protein: CASSQRTGSGSPLEAFF
V gene: TRBV3-1/TRBV3-2; clone size: -; J gene: TRBJ1-1; D gene: TRBD1; CDR3 DNA: TGTGCCAGCAGCGCTCGACAGGGGACTGAAGCTTTCTTT; CDR3 protein: CASSARQGTEAFF
V gene: TRBV18; clone size: -; J gene: TRBJ1-5; D gene: -; CDR3 DNA: TGTGCCAGCTCACCACCTGGCAGGAATCAGCCCCAGCATTTT; CDR3 protein: CASSPPGRNQPQHF
V gene: TRBV3-1/TRBV3-2; clone size: once; J gene: TRBJ1-1; D gene: TRBD1; CDR3 DNA: TGTGCCAGCAGCCGTGGGACAGGAGACACTGAAGCTTTCTTT; CDR3 protein: CASSRGTGDTEAFF
V gene: TRBV6-5; clone size: once; J gene: TRBJ1-6; D gene: -; CDR3 DNA: TGTGCCAGCAGTATGACCGGGACTGACCTAGGGCCCCTCCACTTT; CDR3 protein: CASSMTGTDLGPLHF
V gene: TRBV18; clone size: -; J gene: TRBJ2-6; D gene: -; CDR3 DNA: TGTGCCAGCTCACCTACAGGGTCTCGGGCCAACGTCCTGACTTTC; CDR3 protein: CASSPTGSRANVLTF
V gene: TRBV2; clone size: -; J gene: TRBJ2-7; D gene: TRBD2; CDR3 DNA: TGTGCCATCTCGACTAGCGAGGCCTACGAGCAGTACTTC; CDR3 protein: CAISTSEAYEQYF
V gene: TRBV27; clone size: -; J gene: TRBJ1-6; D gene: -; CDR3 DNA: TGTGCCAGCAGTCCCCCTAGGCGGATCACCTATAATTCACCCCTCCACTTT; CDR3 protein: CASSPPRRITYNSPLHF
V gene: TRBV9; clone size: few; J gene: TRBJ1-3; D gene: -; CDR3 DNA: TGTGCCAGCAGCCCCTGGACGGGGGGTTCTGGAAACACCATATATTTT; CDR3 protein: CASSPWTGGSGNTIYF
V gene: TRBV3-1/TRBV3-2; clone size: -; J gene: TRBJ1-3; D gene: TRBD1; CDR3 DNA: TGTGCCAGCAGCAGGGGGACAGGGGGCCCGGGCTCTGGAAACACCATATATTTT; CDR3 protein: CASSRGTGGPGSGNTIYF
V gene: TRBV14; clone size: -; J gene: TRBJ1-2; D gene: TRBD1; CDR3 DNA: TGTGCCAGCAGCCGATCCGGGACAGGGGACTACACCTTC; CDR3 protein: CASSRSGTGDYTF
V gene: TRBV7-3; clone size: -; J gene: TRBJ1-1; D gene: -; CDR3 DNA: TGTGCCAGCAGCTTAACCGGACAACCGGTTGAAGCTTTCTTT; CDR3 protein: CASSLTGQPVEAFF
V gene: TRBV6-5; clone size: -; J gene: TRBJ1-1; D gene: -; CDR3 DNA: TGTGCCAGCAGGCCCGCGCGGAACACTGAAGCTTTCTTT; CDR3 protein: CASRPARNTEAFF
V gene: TRBV7-9; clone size: -; J gene: TRBJ1-2; D gene: TRBD1; CDR3 DNA: TGTGCCAGCAGCATGCGACAGGGCTCTGGCTACACCTTC; CDR3 protein: CASSMRQGSGYTF
V gene: TRBV2; clone size: -; J gene: TRBJ2-3; D gene: -; CDR3 DNA: TGTGCCAGCAGTGAGGGGGGATCACATACGCAGTATTTT; CDR3 protein: CASSEGGSHTQYF
V gene: TRBV6-6; clone size: -; J gene: TRBJ1-1; D gene: TRBD1; CDR3 DNA: TGTGCCAGCAGTATCGGACAGGACACCATGAACACTGAAGCTTTCTTT; CDR3 protein: CASSIGQDTMNTEAFF
V gene: TRBV6-5; clone size: -; J gene: TRBJ1-5; D gene: TRBD1; CDR3 DNA: TGTGCCAGCAGGGATGTACAGGGGTATCGGGCCCAGCATTTT; CDR3 protein: CASRDVQGYRAQHF
V gene: TRBV6-2/TRBV6-3; clone size: -; J gene: TRBJ2-1; D gene: -; CDR3 DNA: TGTGCCAGCAGTTTAACGGGCCCCGGGGGGCAGTTCTTC; CDR3 protein: CASSLTGPGGQFF
V gene: TRBV29-1; clone size: -; J gene: TRBJ1-5; D gene: -; CDR3 DNA: TGCAGCGTCGTATATGACAGTCCTAATCAGCCCCAGCATTTT; CDR3 protein: CSVVYDSPNQPQHF
V gene: TRBV2; clone size: -; J gene: TRBJ2-5; D gene: -; CDR3 DNA: TGTGCCAGCAGGCCCCGACTCACCCAAGAGACCCAGTACTTC; CDR3 protein: CASRPRLTQETQYF
V gene: TRBV4-1; clone size: once; J gene: TRBJ1-2; D gene: -; CDR3 DNA: TGCGCCAGCAGCCAAGTAGGGAGGGGCGCGAAGGGCTACACCTTC; CDR3 protein: CASSQVGRGAKGYTF